These 20 T cell receptor beta chains were all obtained from the same sample, sequenced in a study of blood T cell repertoires in COVID-19. Clones were sequenced by immunoSEQ multiplex PCR, and TCRdb holds only the in-frame ones, with some missing. Among about 140,000 clones listed, roughly four fifths were seen once. Sequencing was performed on peripheral blood. These receptor sequences come from a woman older than 75 in a cohort sampled during active or convalescent COVID-19.

This clone was detected only once. The chain joins TRBV3-1 (or the pseudogene TRBV3-2) to TRBJ2-3; 8 bases agree with TRBD2. Trimming removed 8 bases from V and 1 base from J; junction bases left unmatched: 2. CDR3 length: 13 residues. Germline CDR1 is LGHDT and CDR2 is YNNKEL (reference sequence). CDR3 coding DNA: TGTGCCAGCGGAGCGGGGGGCACAGATACGCAGTATTTT. Translating gives CASGAGGTDTQYF.

The V call is TRBV7-2, the J call TRBJ2-3; D gene ambiguous. This CDR3 has 14 amino acids. The germline V gene has CDR1 SGHTA and CDR2 FQGNSA. Trimming removed 6 bases at V and 3 bases at J, with 13 bases between. CDR3 loop: CASSPSYSTDTQYF. CDR3 sequence (DNA): TGTGCCAGCAGTCCGAGTTACAGTACAGATACGCAGTATTTT.

J is TRBJ2-5 and V is TRBV4-1; 11 bases match TRBD2. V trimming: 5 bases; J trimming: 1 base; junction bases outside the gene matches: 3. This CDR3 has 15 amino acids. Germline V CDR1 and CDR2: MGHRA, YSYEKL. CDR3 nucleotides: TGCGCCAGCAGCGATAGCGGGGGGGCCCAAGAGACCCAGTACTTC. Protein sequence: CASSDSGGAQETQYF.

This chain joins TRBV7-9 and TRBJ1-6, with TRBD1 as a possible D gene (6 bases). Trimming left V 6 bases short and J 6 bases short, with 15 bases between. Germline CDR1 is SEHNR and CDR2 is FQNEAQ (reference sequence). The CDR3 has 15 amino acids. CDR3 loop: CASSHLQGANSPLHF. The CDR3 region has the DNA TGTGCCAGCAGTCACCTACAGGGCGCTAATTCACCCCTCCACTTT.

The chain uses TRBV10-3 and TRBJ1-1; the match to TRBD1 covers 7 bases. The CDR3 sequence is 16 residues long. The trim removed 6 bases at V and 1 base at J, leaving 11 bases unmatched. CDR1 and CDR2 from the germline V gene are ENHRY and SYGVKD. The CDR3 spells CAIRMSTGVANTEAFF. For the CDR3, the DNA is TGTGCCATCAGAATGAGCACAGGGGTAGCGAACACTGAAGCTTTCTTT.

This clone was seen more than once but under ten times. CDR3 amino acids: CASSLSAGGKNIQYF. The CDR3 DNA follows: TGTGCCAGCAGCCTCTCGGCGGGGGGCAAAAACATTCAGTACTTC. The chain joins TRBV7-3 to TRBJ2-4, with 8 bases matching TRBD2. The CDR3 sequence is 15 residues long. Germline assignment: CDR1 SGHTA and CDR2 FQGTGA. With V trimmed by 5 bases and J by 3 bases, 6 bases remained unmatched.

J is TRBJ1-5 and V is TRBV28; 7 nucleotides match TRBD1. The CDR3 is made up of 14 amino acids. V was pared by 7 bases and J by 4 bases, with 7 bases of the junction left unmatched. The V gene's germline CDR1 is MDHEN and CDR2 SYDVKM. The CDR3 DNA is TGTGCCAGCAACAAGGGACAGCTTAATCAGCCCCAGCATTTT. Residues: CASNKGQLNQPQHF. The variable domain in full, completed from reference TRBV28 and TRBJ1-5, reads DVKVTQSSRYLVKRTGEKVFLECVQDMDHENMFWYRQDPGLGLRLIYFSYDVKMKEKGDIPEGYSVSREKKERFSLILESASTNQTSMYLCASNKGQLNQPQHFGDGTRLSIL.

This clone appeared once. The chain links TRBV4-1 to TRBJ1-2; 8 nucleotides agree with TRBD1. The CDR3 contains 14 residues. Losses at the gene ends were 1 base for V and 8 bases for J; bases not matched to a gene: 6. Germline lookup yields CDR1 MGHRA and CDR2 YSYEKL. The CDR3 loop reads CASSQVGQGGGYTF. The CDR3 DNA follows: TGCGCCAGCAGCCAAGTAGGACAGGGTGGGGGCTACACCTTC.

The CDR3 spells CASSPGGGGASYEQYV. DNA for the CDR3: TGTGCCAGCTCCCCAGGGGGCGGGGGGGCTTCCTACGAGCAGTACGTC. The rearrangement joins TRBV28 to TRBJ2-7; possible D gene TRBD2, 9 bases. The CDR3 has 16 residues. V lost 8 bases to trimming and J lost 1 base, with 21 bases between them. Germline CDR1 and CDR2: MDHEN and SYDVKM.

The chain recombines TRBV18 with TRBJ2-5; D is undetermined. CDR1 and CDR2 from the germline V gene are KGHSH and LQKENI. There are 13 residues in the CDR3. Trimming took 4 bases from V and 1 from J, leaving 7 bases between them. CDR3 in DNA: TGTGCCAGCTCACAGACACTCCAAGAGACCCAGTACTTC. Its translation: CASSQTLQETQYF.

The chain carries TRBV11-2 and TRBJ1-6; 10 bases map to TRBD1. J lost 8 bases, V lost 1 base, and 2 bases had no gene match. This CDR3 region has 15 residues. CDR1 is SGHAT, CDR2 FQNNGV, per germline. The CDR3 nucleotides read TGTGCCAGCAGCTTAGTGGGACAGGGGTATTCACCCCTCCACTTT. Translating it yields CASSLVGQGYSPLHF.

Only one count was recorded for this clone. The V and J genes are TRBV5-1 and TRBJ2-2; perhaps TRBD1 as D (6 bases). Germline lookup yields CDR1 SGHRS and CDR2 YFSETQ. CDR3 length equals 14 residues. V lost 1 base, J lost 4 bases, and 8 bases lay in between. The CDR3 nucleotides are TGCGCCAGCAGCTTGACAGGGTCCACCGGGGAGCTGTTTTTT. Its translation is CASSLTGSTGELFF.

V is TRBV24-1 and J is TRBJ2-3; 10 bases are a match to TRBD2. V lost 5 bases to trimming and J lost 4 bases; unmatched junction nucleotides: 2. The CDR3 extends over 14 amino acids. Germline CDR1 KGHDR, CDR2 SFDVKD. CDR3 region: CATSGLAGSDTQYF. The CDR3 DNA sequence: TGTGCCACCAGTGGACTAGCGGGTTCAGATACGCAGTATTTT.

This clone was counted a few times. The rearrangement joins TRBV29-1 to TRBJ2-7; 9 bases agree with TRBD1. V gave up 7 bases and J gave up 7 bases; unmatched junction bases: 17. Germline CDR1 is SQVTM and CDR2 is ANQGSEA. The CDR3 is 15 amino acids. As DNA, the CDR3 is TGCAGCGCTAAAGGGGGGGGACAGGGTTTTGGAGAGCAGTACTTC. It is translated as CSAKGGGQGFGEQYF.

This clone was found once. The V and J genes are TRBV30 and TRBJ2-2, with D perhaps TRBD2 (5 bases). Germline V gene lookup returns CDR1 GTSNPN and CDR2 SVGIG (reference sequence). Trimming left V 3 bases short and J 0 bases short, with 11 bases between. The CDR3 extends over 15 amino acids. CDR3 in amino acids: CAWRTPGTNTGELFF. The DNA of the CDR3 is TGTGCCTGGAGGACTCCGGGGACGAACACCGGGGAGCTGTTTTTT. Variable domain in full (rest from reference TRBV30 and TRBJ2-2): SQTIHQWPATLVQPVGSPLSLECTVEGTSNPNLYWYRQAAGRGLQLLFYSVGIGQISSEVPQNLSASRPQDRQFILSSKKLLLSDSGFYLCAWRTPGTNTGELFFGEGSRLTVL.

The chain has TRBV9 and TRBJ1-2, with 10 bases that match TRBD1. CDR1 SGDLS and CDR2 YYNGEE come from the germline V gene. The ends lost 3 bases at V and 2 bases at J; junction bases unmatched: 7. CDR3 length equals 16 residues. The CDR3 DNA sequence: TGTGCCAGCAGCGCCTTGGGACAGGGGTTGAACTATGGCTACACCTTC. It codes for CASSALGQGLNYGYTF.

The table lists this clone with a count of one. The chain is built from TRBV21-1 and TRBJ2-7; the table's D call, TRBD2, was not checked against the DNA. TRBV21-1 corresponds to a pseudogene. This CDR3 spans 13 amino acids. This CDR3 reads CASSPVATYEQYV. The CDR3 DNA sequence: TGTGCCAGCAGCCCGGTAGCTACCTACGAGCAGTACGTC.

The CDR3: CASSQAGFQETQYF. The CDR3, as DNA: TGTGCCAGCAGTCAAGCGGGTTTCCAAGAGACCCAGTACTTC. This chain joins TRBV28 and TRBJ2-5; possibly TRBD2 for D (6 bases). Trimming removed 5 bases from V and 1 base from J, with 11 bases in between. This CDR3 comprises 14 residues. Germline CDR1 MDHEN, CDR2 SYDVKM.

V usage is TRBV3-1 (or the pseudogene TRBV3-2) and J usage is TRBJ2-5; unclear D gene. V gave up 3 bases and J gave up 2 bases, with 4 bases separating them. Germline CDR1 LGHDT, CDR2 YNNKEL (reference sequence). The CDR3 has 12 residues. The CDR3 loop is CASSHEQETQYF. In nucleotides, the CDR3 is TGTGCCAGCAGCCATGAGCAAGAGACCCAGTACTTC.

V usage is TRBV5-1 and J usage is TRBJ1-2; D is perhaps TRBD1 (5 bases). CDR3 length: 14 residues. Germline V CDR1 and CDR2: SGHRS, YFSETQ. V was pared by 0 bases and J by 5 bases, with 11 bases between. For the CDR3, the DNA is TGCGCCAGCAGCTTGGGGCTGACAGCTTATGGCTACACCTTC. Encoded protein: CASSLGLTAYGYTF.